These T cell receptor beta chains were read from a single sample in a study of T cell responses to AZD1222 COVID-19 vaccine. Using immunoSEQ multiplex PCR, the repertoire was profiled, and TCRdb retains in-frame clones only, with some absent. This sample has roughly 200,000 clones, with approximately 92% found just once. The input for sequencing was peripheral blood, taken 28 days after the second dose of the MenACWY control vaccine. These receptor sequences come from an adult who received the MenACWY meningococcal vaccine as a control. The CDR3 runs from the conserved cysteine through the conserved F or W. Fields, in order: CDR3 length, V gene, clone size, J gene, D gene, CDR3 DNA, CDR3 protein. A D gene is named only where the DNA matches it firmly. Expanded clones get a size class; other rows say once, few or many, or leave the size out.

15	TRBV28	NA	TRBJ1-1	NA	TGTGCCAGCAGAGATTATCGGACGGGGGGCACTGAAGCTTTCTTT	CASRDYRTGGTEAFF
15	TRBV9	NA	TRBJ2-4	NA	TGTGCCAGCAGCCAGTCGAGTCTAGCCAAAAACATTCAGTACTTC	CASSQSSLAKNIQYF
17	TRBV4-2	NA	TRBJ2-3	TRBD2	TGTGCCAGCAGCCAGGTTCGGACTAGCGGGGCTTATGATACGCAGTATTTT	CASSQVRTSGAYDTQYF
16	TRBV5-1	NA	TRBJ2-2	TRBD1	TGCGCCAGCAGCTTGGGGGGACAGGCTTACACCGGGGAGCTGTTTTTT	CASSLGGQAYTGELFF
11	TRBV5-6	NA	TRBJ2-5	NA	TGTGCCAGCAGCTTGAAAGAGACCCAGTACTTC	CASSLKETQYF
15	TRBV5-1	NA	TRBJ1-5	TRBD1	TGCGCCAGCAGCCCGAGGACAGGGGGGGATCAGCCCCAGCATTTT	CASSPRTGGDQPQHF
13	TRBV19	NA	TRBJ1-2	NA	TGTGCCAGTAGTACTTACTCTAACTATGGCTACACCTTC	CASSTYSNYGYTF
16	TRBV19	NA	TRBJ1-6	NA	TGTGCCAGTAGTATCGGACAACTGAATATTAATTCACCCCTCCACTTT	CASSIGQLNINSPLHF
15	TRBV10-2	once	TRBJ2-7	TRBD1	TGCGCCAGCAGTCGAACGGGACAGGGGACCAACGAGCAGTACTTC	CASSRTGQGTNEQYF
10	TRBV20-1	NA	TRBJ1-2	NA	TGCAGTGCTAGATCGGCGCGCTACACCTTC	CSARSARYTF
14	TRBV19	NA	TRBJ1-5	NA	TGTGCCAGTGGCAGCTTTCAGAACAATCAGCCCCAGCATTTT	CASGSFQNNQPQHF
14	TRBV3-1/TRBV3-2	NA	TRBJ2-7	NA	TGTGCCAGCAGCCGACCGGGACCCTACCACGAGCAGTACTTC	CASSRPGPYHEQYF
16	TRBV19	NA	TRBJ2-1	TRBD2	TGTGCCAGTAGTCTTCTAGCGGGGCGACATTACAATGAGCAGTTCTTC	CASSLLAGRHYNEQFF
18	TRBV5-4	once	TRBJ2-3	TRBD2	TGTGCCAGCAGCTTGCGACTAGCGGGGGGCCGGTGGACAGATACGCAGTATTTT	CASSLRLAGGRWTDTQYF
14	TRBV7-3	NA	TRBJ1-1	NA	TGTGCCAGCAGCCTCCGGGGCCAGAACACTGAAGCTTTCTTT	CASSLRGQNTEAFF
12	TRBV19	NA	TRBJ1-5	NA	TGTGCCAGTAGTATATGGGAGCAGCCCCAGCATTTT	CASSIWEQPQHF
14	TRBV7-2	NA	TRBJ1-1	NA	TGTGCCAGCAGCGCCCAGTTGCGGGGCACTGAAGCTTTCTTT	CASSAQLRGTEAFF
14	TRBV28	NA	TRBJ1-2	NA	TGTGCCAGCAGTTTTGTAAGCTCTAACTATGGCTACACCTTC	CASSFVSSNYGYTF
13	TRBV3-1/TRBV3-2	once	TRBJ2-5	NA	TGTGCCAGCAGCCAGGGACTTCAAGAGACCCAGTACTTC	CASSQGLQETQYF
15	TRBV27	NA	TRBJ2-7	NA	TGTGCCAGCATGGCGGACGGGGCCAGCTCCTACGAGCAGTACTTC	CASMADGASSYEQYF
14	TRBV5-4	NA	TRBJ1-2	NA	TGTGCCAGCAGCTCGAGGACAGCAGGAAAGGGCTACACCTTC	CASSSRTAGKGYTF
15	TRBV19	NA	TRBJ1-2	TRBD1	TGTGCCAGTAGTAACCTCCGGGACAGGGTGAAGGGCTACACCTTC	CASSNLRDRVKGYTF
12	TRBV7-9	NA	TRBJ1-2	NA	TGTGCCGGGGGAGGAGCTAACTATGGCTACACCTTC	CAGGGANYGYTF
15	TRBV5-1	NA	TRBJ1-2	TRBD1	TGCGCCAGCAGCCACGGGACAGGGAAGGGATATGGCTACACCTTC	CASSHGTGKGYGYTF
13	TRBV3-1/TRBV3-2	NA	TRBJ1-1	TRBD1	TGTGCCAGCAGCCGGGACAGGGTCGGTGAAGCTTTCTTT	CASSRDRVGEAFF
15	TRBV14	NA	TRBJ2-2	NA	TGTGCCAGCAGCTCGGGCCTTCTACACACCGGGGAGCTGTTTTTT	CASSSGLLHTGELFF
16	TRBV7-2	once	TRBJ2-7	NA	TGTGCCAGCAGCCGTGGTGGGGGTCCCCTATCCTACGAGCAGTACTTC	CASSRGGGPLSYEQYF
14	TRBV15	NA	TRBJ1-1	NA	TGTGCCACCAGCAGAGCGTCGGGCAACACTGAAGCTTTCTTT	CATSRASGNTEAFF
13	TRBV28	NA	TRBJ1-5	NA	TGTGCCAGCAGTTCTACACGCGCTCAGCCCCAGCATTTT	CASSSTRAQPQHF
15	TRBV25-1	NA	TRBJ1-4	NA	TGTGCCAGCAGTGAGCCCCGGGACTTCAATGAAAAACTGTTTTTT	CASSEPRDFNEKLFF
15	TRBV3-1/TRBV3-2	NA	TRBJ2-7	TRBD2	TGTGCCAGCAGCCAAGCGGGGGGACCGGGGAACGAGCAGTACTTC	CASSQAGGPGNEQYF
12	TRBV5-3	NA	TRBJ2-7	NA	TGTGCCAGAAGCTTGGCAGACTACGAGCAGTACTTC	CARSLADYEQYF
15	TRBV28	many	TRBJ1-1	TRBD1	TGTGCCAGCAGTCCAGGGGGCGCGGGGAACACTGAAGCTTTCTTT	CASSPGGAGNTEAFF
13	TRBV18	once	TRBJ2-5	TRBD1	TGTGCCAGCTCACCGGGACAGGGAGAGACCCAGTACTTC	CASSPGQGETQYF
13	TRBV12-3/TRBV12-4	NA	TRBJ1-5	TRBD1	TGTGCCAGCAGCTCACAGGGGCATCAGCCCCAGCATTTT	CASSSQGHQPQHF
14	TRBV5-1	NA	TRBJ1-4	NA	TGCGCCAGCAGCTTGTCAGATAGAGGCGAAAAACTGTTTTTT	CASSLSDRGEKLFF
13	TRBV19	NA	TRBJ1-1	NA	TGTGCCAGTAGCACCCAGGCGGGGACTGAAGCTTTCTTT	CASSTQAGTEAFF
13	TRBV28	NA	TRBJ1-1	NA	TGTGCCAGCAGCTTAGGGAAGGCTGATGAAGCTTTCTTT	CASSLGKADEAFF
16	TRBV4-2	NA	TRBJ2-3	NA	TGTGCCAGCAGCCAAAACTCCGCCATGAGCACAGATACGCAGTATTTT	CASSQNSAMSTDTQYF
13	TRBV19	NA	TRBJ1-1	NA	TGTGCCAGTAGCCTCGGGAGCAACACTGAAGCTTTCTTT	CASSLGSNTEAFF
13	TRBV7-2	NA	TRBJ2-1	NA	TGTGCCAGCAGCTCGACCCGGGTTGGTGAGCAGTTCTTC	CASSSTRVGEQFF
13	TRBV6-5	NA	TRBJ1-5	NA	TGTGCCAGCAGTCCAAACAGTTTCCAGCCCCAGCATTTT	CASSPNSFQPQHF
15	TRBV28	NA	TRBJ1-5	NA	TGTGCCAGCAGACCGAATCCCGGGTCGGGGCAGCCCCAGCATTTT	CASRPNPGSGQPQHF
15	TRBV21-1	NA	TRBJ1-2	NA	TGTGCCAGCACCCCCAGGGGGGCGCAAGGCTATGGCTACACCTTC	CASTPRGAQGYGYTF
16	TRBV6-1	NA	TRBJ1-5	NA	TGTGCCAGCAGTGAAAGGGCGGGATGGAGCAATCAGCCCCAGCATTTT	CASSERAGWSNQPQHF
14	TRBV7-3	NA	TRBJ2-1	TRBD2	TGTGCCAGCAGCCCTAGCGGCAACTACAATGAGCAGTTCTTC	CASSPSGNYNEQFF
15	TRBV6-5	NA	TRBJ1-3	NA	TGTGCCAGCACCAGAAACAGGGAGACAGGAAACACCATATATTTT	CASTRNRETGNTIYF